This T cell receptor (beta chain) came from a study of Tregs in tolerant kidney transplant recipients. The germline V gene encodes CDR1 DFQATT and CDR2 SNEGSKA (reference sequence). The CDR3 has 14 residues. V lost 3 bases and J lost 0, with 8 bases in between. The nonmyeloablative bone marrow transplants came from related graft donors, with transient mixed chimerism. Generated by immunoSEQ multiplex PCR, the TCRdb table keeps only in-frame clones and is missing some. With around 15,000 clones in the sample, the ten largest clones hold around 4%. About this clone: The read terminates 3 residues ahead of where the CDR3 ends, so the germline J gene completes it.

The chain uses TRBV20-1 and TRBJ1-4; the D is unclear. The sequence was collected from a human patient who received a combined kidney and bone marrow transplant. Some T cells could come from the graft donor. Sample: CD4+ T cells from blood (PBMCs), taken 12 months after the transplant. Here the CDR3 reads CSASAGATNEKLFF. CDR3 DNA, as far as it was read: TGCAGTGCTAGCGCAGGAGCAACTAATGAAAAA.